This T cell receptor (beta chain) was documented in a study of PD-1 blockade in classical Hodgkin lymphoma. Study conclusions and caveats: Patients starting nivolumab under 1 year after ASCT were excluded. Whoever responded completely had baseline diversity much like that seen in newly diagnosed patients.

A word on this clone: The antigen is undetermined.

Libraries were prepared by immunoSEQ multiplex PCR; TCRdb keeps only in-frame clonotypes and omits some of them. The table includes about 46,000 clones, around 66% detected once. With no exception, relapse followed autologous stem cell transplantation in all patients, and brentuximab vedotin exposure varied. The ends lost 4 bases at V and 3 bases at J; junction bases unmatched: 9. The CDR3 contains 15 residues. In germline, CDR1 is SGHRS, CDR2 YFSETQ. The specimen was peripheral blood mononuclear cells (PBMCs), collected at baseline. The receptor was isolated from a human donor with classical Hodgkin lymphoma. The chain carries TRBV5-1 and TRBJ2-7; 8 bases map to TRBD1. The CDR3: CASSVNTGTGYEQYF. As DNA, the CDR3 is TGCGCCAGCAGCGTGAACACCGGGACAGGCTACGAGCAGTACTTC.